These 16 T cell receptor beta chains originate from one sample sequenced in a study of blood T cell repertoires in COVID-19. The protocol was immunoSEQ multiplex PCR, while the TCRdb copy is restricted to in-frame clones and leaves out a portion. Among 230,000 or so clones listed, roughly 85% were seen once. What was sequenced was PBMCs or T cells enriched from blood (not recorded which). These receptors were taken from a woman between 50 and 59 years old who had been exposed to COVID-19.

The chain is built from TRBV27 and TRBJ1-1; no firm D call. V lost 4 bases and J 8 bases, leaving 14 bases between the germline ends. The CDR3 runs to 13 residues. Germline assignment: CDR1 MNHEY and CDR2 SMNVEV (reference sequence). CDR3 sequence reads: CASSSTREGEAFF. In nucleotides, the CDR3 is TGTGCCAGCAGTTCCACTCGGGAGGGCGAAGCTTTCTTT.

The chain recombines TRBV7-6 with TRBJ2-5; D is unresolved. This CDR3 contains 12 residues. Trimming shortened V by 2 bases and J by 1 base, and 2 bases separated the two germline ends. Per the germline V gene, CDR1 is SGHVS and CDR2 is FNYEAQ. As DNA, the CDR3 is TGTGCCAGCAGCTTACTCCAAGAGACCCAGTACTTC. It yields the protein CASSLLQETQYF.

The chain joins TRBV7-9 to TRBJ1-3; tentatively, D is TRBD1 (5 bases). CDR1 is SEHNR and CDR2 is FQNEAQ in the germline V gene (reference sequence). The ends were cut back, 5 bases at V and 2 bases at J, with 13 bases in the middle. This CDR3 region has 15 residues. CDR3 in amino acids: CASSHTSDTGNTIYF. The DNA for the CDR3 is TGTGCCAGCAGCCATACATCGGACACTGGAAACACCATATATTTT.

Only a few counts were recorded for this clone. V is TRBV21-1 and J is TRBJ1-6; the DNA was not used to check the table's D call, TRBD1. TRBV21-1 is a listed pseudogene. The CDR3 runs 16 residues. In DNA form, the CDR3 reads TGTGCCAGCAGCAAGTGCAGGGTCGGTTCGGATTCACCCCTCCACTTT. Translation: CASSKCRVGSDSPLHF.

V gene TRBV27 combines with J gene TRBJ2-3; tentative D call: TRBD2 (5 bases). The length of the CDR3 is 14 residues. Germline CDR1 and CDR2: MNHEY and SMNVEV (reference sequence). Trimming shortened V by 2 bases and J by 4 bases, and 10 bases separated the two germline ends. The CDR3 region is CASSLGLPSDTQYF. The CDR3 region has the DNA TGTGCCAGCAGTTTAGGACTTCCTTCAGATACGCAGTATTTT.

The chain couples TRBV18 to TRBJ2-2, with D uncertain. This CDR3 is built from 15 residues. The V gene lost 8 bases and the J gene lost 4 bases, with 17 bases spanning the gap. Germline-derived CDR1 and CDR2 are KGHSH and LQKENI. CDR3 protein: CASTPRPGTTGELFF. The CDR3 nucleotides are TGTGCCAGCACGCCTCGGCCAGGCACCACCGGGGAGCTGTTTTTT.

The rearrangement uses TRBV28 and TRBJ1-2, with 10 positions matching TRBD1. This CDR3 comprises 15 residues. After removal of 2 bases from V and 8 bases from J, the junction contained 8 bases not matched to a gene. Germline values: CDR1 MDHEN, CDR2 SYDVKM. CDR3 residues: CASSLQGQGNRGYTF. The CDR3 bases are TGTGCCAGCAGTTTACAGGGACAGGGGAATCGCGGCTACACCTTC.

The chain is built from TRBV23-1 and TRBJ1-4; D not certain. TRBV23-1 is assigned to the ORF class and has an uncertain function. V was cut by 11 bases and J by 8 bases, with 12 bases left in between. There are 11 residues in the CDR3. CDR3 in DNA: TGCGCCCACGCGGGCGGGGAAAAACTGTTTTTT. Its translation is CAHAGGEKLFF.

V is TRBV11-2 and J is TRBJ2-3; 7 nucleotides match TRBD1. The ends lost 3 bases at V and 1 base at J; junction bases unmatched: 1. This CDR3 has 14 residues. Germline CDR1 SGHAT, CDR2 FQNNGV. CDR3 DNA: TGTGCCAGCAGCTTTGACAGGGGCACAGATACGCAGTATTTT. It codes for CASSFDRGTDTQYF.

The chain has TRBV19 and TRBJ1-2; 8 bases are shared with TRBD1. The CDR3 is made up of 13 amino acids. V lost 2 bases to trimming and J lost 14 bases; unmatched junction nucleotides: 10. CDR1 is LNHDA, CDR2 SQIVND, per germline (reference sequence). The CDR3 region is CASSISPRTGQTF. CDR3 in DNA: TGTGCCAGTAGTATATCCCCGCGGACAGGGCAGACCTTC.

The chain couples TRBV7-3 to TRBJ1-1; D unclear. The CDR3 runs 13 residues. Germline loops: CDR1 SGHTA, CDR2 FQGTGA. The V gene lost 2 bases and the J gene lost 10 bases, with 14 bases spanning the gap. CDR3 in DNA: TGTGCCAGCAGCTTATTTAGAGGGAGGAGAGCTTTCTTT. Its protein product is CASSLFRGRRAFF.

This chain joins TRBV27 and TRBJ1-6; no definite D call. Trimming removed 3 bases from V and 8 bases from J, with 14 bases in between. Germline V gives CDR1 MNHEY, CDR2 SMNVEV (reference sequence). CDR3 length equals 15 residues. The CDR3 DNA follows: TGTGCCAGCAGTTTCGCGGGGAGATGGGATTCACCCCTCCACTTT. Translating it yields CASSFAGRWDSPLHF.

The CDR3 bases are TGCAGTGCTAGTCACTGGGGGACGGGGGGGGACTCCTACAATGAGCAGTTCTTC. This codes for CSASHWGTGGDSYNEQFF. The rearrangement uses TRBV20-1 and TRBJ2-1; 8 bases fit TRBD2. Per germline, CDR1 DFQATT and CDR2 SNEGSKA (reference sequence). The CDR3 consists of 18 residues. Losses at the gene ends were 3 bases for V and 0 bases for J; bases not matched to a gene: 13.

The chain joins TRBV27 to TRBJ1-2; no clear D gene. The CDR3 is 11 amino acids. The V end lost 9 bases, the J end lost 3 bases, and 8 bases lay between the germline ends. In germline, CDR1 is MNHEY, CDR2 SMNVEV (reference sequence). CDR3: CASRDDYGYTF. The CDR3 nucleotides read TGTGCCAGTCGGGATGACTATGGCTACACCTTC.

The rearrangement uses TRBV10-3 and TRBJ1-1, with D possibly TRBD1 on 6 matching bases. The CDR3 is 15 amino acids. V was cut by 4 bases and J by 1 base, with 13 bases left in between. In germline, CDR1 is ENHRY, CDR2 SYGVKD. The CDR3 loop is CAISGGLGANTEAFF. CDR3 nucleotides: TGTGCCATCAGTGGGGGTTTGGGGGCGAACACTGAAGCTTTCTTT.

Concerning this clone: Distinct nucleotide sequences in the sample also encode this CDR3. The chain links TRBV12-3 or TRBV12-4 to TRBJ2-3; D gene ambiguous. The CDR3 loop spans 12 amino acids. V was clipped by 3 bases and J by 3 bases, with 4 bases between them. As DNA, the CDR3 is TGTGCCAGCAGTTTGAGTACAGATACGCAGTATTTT. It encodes CASSLSTDTQYF.